This T cell receptor beta chain was sequenced in a study of T cell changes during pregnancy in multiple sclerosis. Libraries were prepared by immunoSEQ multiplex PCR; TCRdb keeps only in-frame clonotypes and omits some of them. The data contain 35,000 to 45,000 clones, around 90% of them seen just once; the ten biggest clones take up approximately 0.6%. The V end lost 4 bases, the J end lost 4 bases, and 23 bases lay between the germline ends. The CDR3 is 17 amino acids. Germline CDR1 reads SQVTM; CDR2 reads ANQGSEA. This specimen was CD4+ T cells from peripheral blood mononuclear cells, taken in the first trimester of pregnancy. The rearrangement joins TRBV29-1 to TRBJ2-1, with D possibly TRBD2 on 7 matching bases. The origin of this receptor is a female donor with multiple sclerosis, enrolled in a pregnancy study. CDR3 residues: CSVVGKGEGKAYNEQFF. The CDR3 DNA reads as TGCAGCGTTGTCGGTAAGGGGGAGGGAAAGGCGTACAATGAGCAGTTCTTC.